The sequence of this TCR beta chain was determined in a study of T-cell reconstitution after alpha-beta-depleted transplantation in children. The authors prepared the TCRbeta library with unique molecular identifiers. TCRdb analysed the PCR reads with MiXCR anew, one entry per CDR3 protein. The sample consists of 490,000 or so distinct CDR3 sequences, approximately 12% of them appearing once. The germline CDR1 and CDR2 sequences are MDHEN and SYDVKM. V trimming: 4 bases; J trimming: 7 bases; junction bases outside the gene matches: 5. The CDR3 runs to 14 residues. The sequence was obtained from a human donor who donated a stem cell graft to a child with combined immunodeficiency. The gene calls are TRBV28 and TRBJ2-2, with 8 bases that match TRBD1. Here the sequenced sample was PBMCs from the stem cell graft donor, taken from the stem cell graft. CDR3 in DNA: TGTGCCAGCAGTTCCCAGGGGGCAAGCGGGGAGCTGTTTTTT. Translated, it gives CASSSQGASGELFF.